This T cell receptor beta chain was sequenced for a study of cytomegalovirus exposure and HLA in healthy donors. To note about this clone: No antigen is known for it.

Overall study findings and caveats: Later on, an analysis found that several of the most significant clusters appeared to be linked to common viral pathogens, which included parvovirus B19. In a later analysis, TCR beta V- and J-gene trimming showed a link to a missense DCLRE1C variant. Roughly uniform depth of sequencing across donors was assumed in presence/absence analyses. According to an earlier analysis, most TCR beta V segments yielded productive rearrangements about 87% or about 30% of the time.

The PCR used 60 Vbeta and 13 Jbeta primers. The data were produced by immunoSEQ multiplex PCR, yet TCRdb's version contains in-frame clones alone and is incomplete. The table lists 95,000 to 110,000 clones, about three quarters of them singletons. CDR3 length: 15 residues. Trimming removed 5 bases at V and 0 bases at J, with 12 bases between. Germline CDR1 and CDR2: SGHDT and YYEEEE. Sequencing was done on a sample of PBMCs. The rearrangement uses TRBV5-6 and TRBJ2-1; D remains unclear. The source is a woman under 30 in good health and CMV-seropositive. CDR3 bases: TGTGCCAGCAGTCGACTGGAAAGCTCCTACAATGAGCAGTTCTTC. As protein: CASSRLESSYNEQFF.